Listed below are T cell receptor beta chains from one sample, sequenced in a study of shared clonotypes between healthy human individuals. Measured with immunoSEQ multiplex PCR; TCRdb has only the in-frame clones, and not every one. The sample holds about 2.3 million clones, 85% to 95% seen once. Input material: naive CD4+ T cells from PBMCs. The receptors shown here come from a man aged 18 to 30 in good health. Some clones in this sample may be carry-over from other donors' samples. Each CDR3 is given with its conserved first and last residue. Each record gives: J gene, V gene, CDR3 protein.

J gene: TRBJ2-7
V gene: TRBV7-2
CDR3 protein: CASSLLGLRYEQYF

J gene: TRBJ1-1
V gene: TRBV19
CDR3 protein: CASTRGQGWTEAFF

J gene: TRBJ2-7
V gene: TRBV19
CDR3 protein: CASSTGTSYEQYF

J gene: TRBJ1-1
V gene: TRBV9
CDR3 protein: CASSVGRVNTEAFF

J gene: TRBJ1-1
V gene: TRBV18
CDR3 protein: CASSPSRQGSHTEAFF

J gene: TRBJ2-5
V gene: TRBV6-6
CDR3 protein: CASSYNRWEAQETQYF

J gene: TRBJ1-4
V gene: TRBV9
CDR3 protein: CASSGSPRGAENEKLFF

J gene: TRBJ2-7
V gene: TRBV7-2
CDR3 protein: CASSLVGSGLAYEQYF

J gene: TRBJ2-5
V gene: TRBV5-8
CDR3 protein: CASSSGLAGHETQYF

J gene: TRBJ2-7
V gene: TRBV2
CDR3 protein: CASSDQGATYEQYF

J gene: TRBJ2-3
V gene: TRBV9
CDR3 protein: CASSINGLAGIDTQYF

J gene: TRBJ2-1
V gene: TRBV5-4
CDR3 protein: CASSRGGSGLDNEQFF

J gene: TRBJ2-5
V gene: TRBV19
CDR3 protein: CASSDRTPQETQYF

J gene: TRBJ2-1
V gene: TRBV9
CDR3 protein: CASSVEGIGTGKIF

J gene: TRBJ2-1
V gene: TRBV7-3
CDR3 protein: CASSLTRDSYNEQFF

J gene: TRBJ1-4
V gene: TRBV5-6
CDR3 protein: CASSFQANEKLFF

J gene: TRBJ1-1
V gene: TRBV7-8
CDR3 protein: CASSLVAGGNFFMNTEAFF

J gene: TRBJ2-1
V gene: TRBV2
CDR3 protein: CASSELRLAGAEQFF

J gene: TRBJ1-2
V gene: TRBV6-1
CDR3 protein: CASSTSGMFGYTF

J gene: TRBJ1-2
V gene: TRBV9
CDR3 protein: CASSVVAQAIANYGYTF

J gene: TRBJ2-5
V gene: TRBV5-6
CDR3 protein: CASSRWGARQTQYF

J gene: TRBJ2-1
V gene: TRBV4-2
CDR3 protein: CASSLGGSSGNEQFF

J gene: TRBJ2-6
V gene: TRBV5-1
CDR3 protein: CASSLIIQGAPGSGANVLTF

J gene: TRBJ2-1
V gene: TRBV6-1
CDR3 protein: CASSEVASGTYNEQFF

J gene: TRBJ1-2
V gene: TRBV27
CDR3 protein: CASSNTRRSYGGYTF

J gene: TRBJ2-7
V gene: TRBV19
CDR3 protein: CASSFAGRSYEQYF

J gene: TRBJ2-7
V gene: TRBV28
CDR3 protein: CAIGLAQSSYEQYF

J gene: TRBJ2-1
V gene: TRBV6-5
CDR3 protein: CASRGQGVNNEQFF

J gene: TRBJ1-2
V gene: TRBV7-9
CDR3 protein: CASSMDSYGYTF

J gene: TRBJ2-1
V gene: TRBV18
CDR3 protein: CASSPRGTSGKDGEQFF

J gene: TRBJ2-7
V gene: TRBV5-1
CDR3 protein: CASRTGQGSYEQYF

J gene: TRBJ1-1
V gene: TRBV7-9
CDR3 protein: CASSLGEGTEAFF

J gene: TRBJ1-3
V gene: TRBV18
CDR3 protein: CASSPRPGISSGNTIYF

J gene: TRBJ2-7
V gene: TRBV30
CDR3 protein: CACLPYRYGDEQYF

J gene: TRBJ1-2
V gene: TRBV5-6
CDR3 protein: CASSHDRVYGYTF

J gene: TRBJ2-1
V gene: TRBV6-1
CDR3 protein: CASSDNRANEQFF

J gene: TRBJ1-3
V gene: TRBV19
CDR3 protein: CASGKRSGNTIYF

J gene: TRBJ2-7
V gene: TRBV10-2
CDR3 protein: CASRESNSYEQYF

J gene: TRBJ2-7
V gene: TRBV4-3
CDR3 protein: CASSQAEDGYEQYF

J gene: TRBJ1-4
V gene: TRBV4-1
CDR3 protein: CASSQDPPTGVLEKLFF

J gene: TRBJ2-1
V gene: TRBV4-1
CDR3 protein: CASSQEEEGVGEQFF